A single sample gave rise to the 21 T cell receptor beta chains below, sequenced in a study of T cells in Graves' hyperthyroidism and ophthalmopathy. Template material for amplifying TCR beta CDR3 regions consisted of RNA transcripts. TCR CDR3 underwent first-round RT-PCR with the HTBI primer set. From the multiplex PCR reads, TCRdb called clonotypes with MiXCR, one entry per CDR3 protein. In the table there are a few hundred thousand distinct CDR3 sequences, approximately 25% of which are singletons. Sequencing was done on a sample of blood. All receptors derive from a man between 45 and 60 years old with Graves' hyperthyroidism.

This clonotype occurred a few times. The V and J genes are TRBV5-8 and TRBJ1-3; 7 bases align to TRBD1. Per germline, CDR1 SGHTS and CDR2 YDEGEE. V was pared by 4 bases and J by 5 bases, with 3 bases of the junction left unmatched. The CDR3 is 13 residues long. CDR3 sequence reads: CASSPQGRNTIYF. The CDR3 nucleotides read TGTGCCAGCAGCCCACAGGGGAGAAACACCATATATTTT.

This clonotype has only a few counts. The chain couples TRBV19 to TRBJ2-7; 7 nucleotides align to TRBD1. Germline-derived CDR1 and CDR2 are LNHDA and SQIVND (reference sequence). CDR3 length equals 17 residues. V was pared by 0 bases and J by 2 bases, with 10 bases of the junction left unmatched. The CDR3 reads CASSIDPRRTGTYEQYF. Here the CDR3 DNA reads TGTGCCAGTAGTATAGATCCCCGGAGGACAGGTACCTACGAGCAGTACTTC.

This sequence joins TRBV30 and TRBJ1-1; maybe TRBD1 (5 bases). The germline V gene encodes CDR1 GTSNPN and CDR2 SVGIG (reference sequence). Between the trimmed V and J ends, which lost 3 bases and 4 bases, there was a span of 12 bases. The CDR3 runs to 13 residues. This chain's CDR3 is CAWSLRGVTEAFF. The CDR3 DNA reads as TGTGCCTGGAGCTTACGGGGCGTCACTGAAGCTTTCTTT.

The chain links TRBV7-2 to TRBJ2-1; 12 bases line up with TRBD2. Unmatched junction bases numbered 14, after V lost 6 bases and J lost 8 bases. CDR3 length equals 17 residues. Per germline, CDR1 SGHTA and CDR2 FQGNSA. The CDR3 region is CASSLRRLAGAEDEQFF. The CDR3 bases are TGTGCCAGCAGTCTGCGACGACTAGCGGGAGCGGAAGATGAGCAGTTCTTC.

This clonotype was seen at least ten times. The chain couples TRBV12-3 or TRBV12-4 to TRBJ2-3, with 8 bases fitting TRBD2. V shed 2 bases, J shed 5 bases, and the junction held 9 bases outside the gene matches. The CDR3 is made up of 16 amino acids. The CDR3 loop reads CASSLRAGGLRDTQYF. The DNA of the CDR3 is TGTGCCAGCAGTTTAAGGGCGGGAGGATTAAGAGATACGCAGTATTTT.

J is TRBJ1-1 and V is TRBV4-1, with D maybe TRBD1 (6 bases). V was clipped by 0 bases and J by 4 bases, with 18 bases between them. Germline-derived CDR1 and CDR2 are MGHRA and YSYEKL. The CDR3 sequence is 17 residues long. The CDR3 region has the DNA TGCGCCAGCAGCCAAGATGGAACCTCCCACAGGGCCACTGAAGCTTTCTTT. It translates to CASSQDGTSHRATEAFF.

A note on this clonotype: A much larger clone is a single base away; this may be a read error. Since no conserved phenylalanine or tryptophan closes the CDR3, a read error is the likely cause. The chain is built from TRBV7-2 and TRBJ2-7; a weak D match, TRBD1 (5 bases). The CDR3 loop spans 14 amino acids. Trimming removed 6 bases from V and 2 bases from J, with 14 bases in between. Looked up from germline, CDR1 is SGHTA and CDR2 is FQGNSA. The DNA of the CDR3 is TGTGCCAGCAGTCTTGCCAGGGCCCCCTACGAGCAGTACCTC. Protein product: CASSLARAPYEQYL.

The CDR3 is CASSWGGANVLTF. CDR3 DNA sequence: TGTGCCAGCAGCTGGGGGGGGGCCAACGTCCTGACTTTC. V and J are TRBV3-1 and TRBJ2-6; D is tentatively TRBD1 or TRBD2 (5 bases each). The CDR3 length is 13 residues. V was pared by 5 bases and J by 4 bases, with 6 bases between. Germline V gives CDR1 LGHDT, CDR2 YNNKEL (reference sequence).

The chain couples TRBV11-2 to TRBJ2-7, with a tentative D call TRBD1 (5 bases). Germline V lookup: CDR1 SGHAT, CDR2 FQNNGV. The germline V and J ends were trimmed by 9 bases and 4 bases, with 22 bases remaining between them. This CDR3 comprises 15 residues. The CDR3 region is CASSTHRQKPYEQYF. Written as DNA, the CDR3 is TGTGCCAGTAGTACCCACCGACAGAAGCCATACGAGCAGTACTTC.

The chain carries TRBV20-1 and TRBJ2-1; 13 nucleotides match TRBD2. Per the germline V gene, CDR1 is DFQATT and CDR2 is SNEGSKA (reference sequence). Germline trimming cut 3 bases from V and 9 bases from J; bases unmatched to any gene: 5. This CDR3 has 14 amino acids. The CDR3 loop reads CSASLLAGGGEQFF. The CDR3 nucleotides read TGCAGTGCTAGCCTACTAGCGGGAGGGGGTGAGCAGTTCTTC.

There are many counts of this clonotype. This sequence joins TRBV6-1 and TRBJ2-1; D may be TRBD2 (5 bases). Germline V lookup: CDR1 MNHNS, CDR2 SASEGT. V dropped 7 bases and J dropped 0 bases, with 13 bases sitting between them. This CDR3 region has 15 residues. The chain's CDR3 is CASIGREGSYNEQFF. The CDR3 nucleotides read TGTGCCAGCATCGGACGTGAGGGCTCCTACAATGAGCAGTTCTTC.

The chain joins TRBV30 to TRBJ1-5, with a possible D match to TRBD1 (5 bases). CDR3 size: 12 residues. The V end was cut by 3 bases, the J end by 2 bases, with 5 bases between. CDR1 and CDR2 from the germline V gene are GTSNPN and SVGIG (reference sequence). CDR3 sequence: CAWSRGNQPQHF. The CDR3 nucleotides read TGTGCCTGGAGCAGGGGCAATCAGCCCCAGCATTTT.

The table lists this clonotype with many counts. The gene calls are TRBV18 and TRBJ2-3, with 8 nucleotides matching TRBD2. The J segment lost 3 bases and the V segment lost 0 bases, leaving 11 bases of the junction unmatched. Germline CDR1 is KGHSH and CDR2 is LQKENI. The CDR3 is 18 amino acids. The CDR3 coding sequence is TGTGCCAGCTCACCACCCTCCAGCGGGAGAAGGACGACAGATACGCAGTATTTT. Its translation is CASSPPSSGRRTTDTQYF.

The chain carries TRBV5-1 and TRBJ2-2; the D is unclear. Deletions cut 0 bases from V and 1 base from J, with 4 bases between. The CDR3 totals 14 residues. Per germline, CDR1 SGHRS and CDR2 YFSETQ. The DNA of the CDR3 is TGCGCCAGCAGCTTGGTTGGGAACACCGGGGAGCTGTTTTTT. Amino acid sequence: CASSLVGNTGELFF.

This clonotype turned up a few times. The chain employs TRBV20-1 and TRBJ2-7, with 16 bases identical to TRBD2. Germline CDR1 reads DFQATT; CDR2 reads SNEGSKA (reference sequence). V lost 1 base, J lost 3 bases, and 3 bases stayed unmatched. The CDR3 consists of 16 residues. The CDR3 is CSARGGTSGRVYEQYF. Written as DNA, the CDR3 is TGCAGTGCTAGAGGAGGGACTAGCGGGAGGGTCTACGAGCAGTACTTC.

This clonotype was found many times. This sequence joins TRBV2 and TRBJ1-2, with D perhaps matching TRBD1 (5 bases). The CDR3 runs 14 residues. V dropped 0 bases and J dropped 4 bases, with 9 bases sitting between them. Germline V gives CDR1 SNHLY, CDR2 FYNNEI. The CDR3 loop is CASSEAGQLYGYTF. The CDR3 DNA is TGTGCCAGCAGTGAAGCGGGGCAGCTCTATGGCTACACCTTC.

This clonotype was seen many times. The rearrangement uses TRBV6-1 and TRBJ2-2; D not certain. V was trimmed by 8 bases and J by 0 bases, leaving 7 bases between them. The CDR3 consists of 13 residues. CDR1 MNHNS and CDR2 SASEGT come from the germline V gene. The CDR3 region has the DNA TGTGCCAGCCAGACTGCGAACACCGGGGAGCTGTTTTTT. This codes for CASQTANTGELFF.

This chain links TRBV11-2 with TRBJ2-7, with 7 bases fitting TRBD2. With V trimmed by 1 base and J by 5 bases, 8 bases remained unmatched. This CDR3 has 15 residues. CDR1 is SGHAT and CDR2 is FQNNGV in the germline V gene. In nucleotides, the CDR3 is TGTGCCAGCAGCTTAGTTTCGGCGGGAGCTAACGAGCAGTACTTC. As protein: CASSLVSAGANEQYF.

This chain uses TRBV29-1 with TRBJ2-1, with 9 bases aligning to TRBD2. Germline V CDR1 and CDR2: SQVTM, ANQGSEA. V was clipped by 5 bases and J by 4 bases; unmatched bases: 12. CDR3 length: 16 residues. The CDR3 here is CSVQYEGLAGYNEQFF. The CDR3 coding sequence is TGCAGCGTTCAATATGAAGGCCTAGCGGGATACAATGAGCAGTTCTTC.

The chain combines TRBV19 with TRBJ1-5, with D possibly being TRBD1 (5 bases). Germline V gene lookup returns CDR1 LNHDA and CDR2 SQIVND (reference sequence). The CDR3 totals 16 residues. Trimming stripped 0 bases from V and 2 bases from J, with 11 bases between. CDR3 nucleotides: TGTGCCAGTAGTATAGAGGAGGGGAAGCGCAATCAGCCCCAGCATTTT. It specifies CASSIEEGKRNQPQHF.

This clonotype has a count of ten or more. The chain recombines TRBV3-1 with TRBJ2-2; D is perhaps TRBD1 (6 bases). Trimming cost V 4 bases and J 5 bases, with 14 bases left between them. The CDR3 runs to 15 residues. CDR1 and CDR2 (germline): LGHDT, YNNKEL (reference sequence). DNA for the CDR3: TGTGCCAGCAGCCTACAGGGTTCTGGGACCGGGGAGCTGTTTTTT. This encodes CASSLQGSGTGELFF.